One and the same sample provided the 28 T cell receptor beta chains below, sequenced in a study of blood T cells in healthy people across ages. Primers used in a second PCR of roughly 6 to 11 cycles were a sample-barcoded 5' primer and a J-beta primer mix. TCRdb reprocessed the 5' RACE reads with MiXCR, giving one entry per CDR3 protein. Of roughly 1.7 million distinct CDR3 sequences in the sample, 34% were seen once. The sequenced sample consisted of blood. The receptors were gathered from a woman under 40 in good health.

This clonotype has just a few counts. The gene calls are TRBV20-1 and TRBJ1-5, with D unresolved. Between the trimmed V and J ends, which lost 3 bases and 1 base, there was a span of 10 bases. CDR3 length: 14 residues. CDR1 DFQATT and CDR2 SNEGSKA come from the germline V gene (reference sequence). DNA for the CDR3: TGCAGTGCTAGCCCCCTTGGGAGCAATCAGCCCCAGCATTTT. Translated, it gives CSASPLGSNQPQHF.

The V gene is TRBV20-1, the J gene TRBJ1-2; no clear D. Germline lookup yields CDR1 DFQATT and CDR2 SNEGSKA (reference sequence). This CDR3 is built from 14 residues. Trimming took 4 bases from V and 0 from J, leaving 12 bases between them. CDR3 coding DNA: TGCAGTGCTACCACGCGGACCACTAACTATGGCTACACCTTC. Translated: CSATTRTTNYGYTF.

This chain connects TRBV3-1 to TRBJ2-7, with TRBD2 matching over 12 bases. CDR1 is LGHDT and CDR2 is YNNKEL in the germline V gene (reference sequence). The CDR3 runs to 18 residues. J gave up 2 bases and V 3 bases, and 11 bases lay outside the gene matches. This CDR3 is CASSQKRWTSGMTYEQYF. The CDR3 nucleotides are TGTGCCAGCAGCCAGAAACGCTGGACTAGCGGGATGACCTACGAGCAGTACTTC.

The genes are TRBV28 and TRBJ2-1, with TRBD2 identical over 12 bases. CDR3 length: 16 residues. V lost 5 bases, J lost 10 bases, and 12 bases stayed unmatched. Germline assignment: CDR1 MDHEN and CDR2 SYDVKM. The CDR3 loop is CASSRITSGRPNEQFF. In DNA, the CDR3 is TGTGCCAGCAGTCGAATAACTAGCGGGAGGCCAAACGAGCAGTTCTTC.

This chain uses TRBV6-2 or TRBV6-3 with TRBJ1-5, with 9 bases identical to TRBD1. The J segment lost 6 bases and the V segment lost 6 bases, leaving 9 bases of the junction unmatched. The germline V gene has CDR1 MNHEY and CDR2 SVGEGT. The CDR3 has 15 amino acids. CDR3 coding DNA: TGTGCCAGCAGCCGCACGGACAGGGGAAGTCAGCCCCAGCATTTT. Translated: CASSRTDRGSQPQHF.

This clonotype was observed a handful of times. The chain recombines TRBV20-1 with TRBJ2-7, with TRBD2 as a possible D gene (5 bases). The V gene lost 5 bases and the J gene lost 0 bases, with 17 bases spanning the gap. Germline V CDR1 and CDR2: DFQATT, SNEGSKA (reference sequence). This CDR3 has 15 amino acids. For the CDR3, the DNA is TGCAGTGCTGAGAGCGGTAGCGTACCCTCCTACGAGCAGTACTTC. Translation gives CSAESGSVPSYEQYF.

This clonotype was found a few times. This rearrangement joins TRBV9 to TRBJ2-1; 8 bases agree with TRBD2. With V trimmed by 0 bases and J by 0 bases, 11 bases remained unmatched. This CDR3 has 19 amino acids. Germline V lookup: CDR1 SGDLS, CDR2 YYNGEE. DNA of the CDR3: TGTGCCAGCAGCGTAGACCCAGCGGGGGAAGTTAACTCCTACAATGAGCAGTTCTTC. Translated: CASSVDPAGEVNSYNEQFF.

This clonotype occurred a few times. The chain joins TRBV20-1 to TRBJ2-1; no clear D gene. This CDR3 has 15 residues. With 0 bases removed from V and 9 bases from J, the gap between germline ends came to 18 bases. CDR1 is DFQATT and CDR2 is SNEGSKA in the germline V gene (reference sequence). The CDR3 nucleotides read TGCAGTGCTAGAGATTTAGACTCCCCGATTCGTGAGCAGTTCTTC. Its translation: CSARDLDSPIREQFF.

This clonotype occurred a few times. The J gene is TRBJ1-2, the V gene TRBV12-3 or TRBV12-4; TRBD1 might be the D (5 bases). Deletions cut 5 bases from V and 5 bases from J, with 12 bases between. The CDR3 totals 13 residues. The CDR3 bases are TGTGCCAGCAGTGCCGGGACGGAGTATGGCTACACCTTC. Translation: CASSAGTEYGYTF.

V usage is TRBV4-1 and J usage is TRBJ1-2, with D unresolved. The V gene's germline CDR1 is MGHRA and CDR2 YSYEKL. The CDR3 has 17 amino acids. V was shortened by 4 bases and J by 8 bases, with 26 bases between the two germline ends. The CDR3 is CASSRISPPGSTTGYTF. The CDR3 DNA sequence: TGCGCCAGCAGCCGAATATCCCCCCCCGGGTCCACTACCGGCTACACCTTC.

This clonotype was recorded a few times. The CDR3 nucleotides read TGCAGTGCTGTGGAGAGGGATTTCAAGGATACGCAGTATTTT. Its protein product is CSAVERDFKDTQYF. The chain recombines TRBV20-1 with TRBJ2-3, with a tentative D call TRBD2 (5 bases). The CDR3 is 14 residues long. The V end lost 5 bases, the J end lost 6 bases, and 18 bases lay between the germline ends. In germline, CDR1 is DFQATT, CDR2 SNEGSKA (reference sequence).

V and J are TRBV5-4 and TRBJ1-2; no firm D call. Trimming shortened V by 4 bases and J by 0 bases, and 13 bases separated the two germline ends. Germline CDR1 reads SGHNT; CDR2 reads YYREEE (reference sequence). This CDR3 comprises 15 residues. The CDR3 loop reads CASSDPSNPNYGYTF. The CDR3 region has the DNA TGTGCCAGCAGCGACCCAAGTAATCCTAACTATGGCTACACCTTC.

As for this clonotype: An end of the junction differs from the germline gene, which may be a read error. The chain carries TRBV20-1 and TRBJ2-1; 9 nucleotides line up with TRBD2. This CDR3 has 15 residues. Germline-derived CDR1 and CDR2 are DFQATT and SNEGSKA (reference sequence). In nucleotides, the CDR3 is TGCAGTGCTAGAGGTCTAGCGGGGCTTCACAATGTGCAGTTCTTC. Translated, it gives CSARGLAGLHNVQFF.

The rearrangement joins TRBV10-3 to TRBJ1-2; D unresolved. The CDR3 sequence is 13 residues long. Germline V gene lookup returns CDR1 ENHRY and CDR2 SYGVKD. Trimming took off 0 bases at V and 0 bases at J, with 2 bases between the two ends. CDR3 protein: CAISESANYGYTF. CDR3 nucleotides: TGTGCCATCAGTGAGTCGGCTAACTATGGCTACACCTTC.

This sequence joins TRBV29-1 and TRBJ2-1, with a tentative D call TRBD2 (5 bases). The CDR3 extends over 13 amino acids. Germline V gene lookup returns CDR1 SQVTM and CDR2 ANQGSEA. Between the trimmed V and J ends, which lost 5 bases and 10 bases, there was a span of 18 bases. In nucleotides, the CDR3 is TGCAGCGTTAAGAGCGAGAGGGTCGTAGAGCAGTTCTTC. This encodes CSVKSERVVEQFF.

This chain connects TRBV4-1 to TRBJ2-3, with a tentative D call TRBD2 (6 bases). Looked up from germline, CDR1 is MGHRA and CDR2 is YSYEKL. The CDR3 covers 18 residues. Trimming cost V 3 bases and J 1 base, with 20 bases left between them. The CDR3 DNA reads as TGCGCCAGCAGCCACCCCTGGGGGTCGGCTAGCGGCACAGATACGCAGTATTTT. Translation: CASSHPWGSASGTDTQYF.

V usage is TRBV12-3 or TRBV12-4 and J usage is TRBJ1-4; 9 nucleotides match TRBD1. The CDR3 is 15 residues long. Unmatched junction bases numbered 5, after V lost 4 bases and J lost 5 bases. The DNA of the CDR3 is TGTGCCAGCAGTTCAACCGGGACAGGGAATGAAAAACTGTTTTTT. It yields the protein CASSSTGTGNEKLFF.

The rearrangement links TRBV11-2 to TRBJ2-2, with 12 bases fitting TRBD2. The CDR3 length is 17 residues. The germline V gene encodes CDR1 SGHAT and CDR2 FQNNGV. V shed 3 bases and J 0 bases; nucleotides not matched to a gene: 2. This CDR3 is CASSFASGRANTGELFF. In nucleotides, the CDR3 is TGTGCCAGCAGCTTTGCTAGCGGGAGGGCGAACACCGGGGAGCTGTTTTTT.

The chain is built from TRBV2 and TRBJ1-2, with D hard to call. Germline CDR1 is SNHLY and CDR2 is FYNNEI. The CDR3 runs to 14 residues. The V end was cut by 1 base, the J end by 1 base, with 7 bases between. CDR3 sequence reads: CASSEGEGNYGYTF. The CDR3 DNA follows: TGTGCCAGCAGTGAAGGGGAGGGTAACTATGGCTACACCTTC. The full variable domain, in which reference TRBV2 and TRBJ1-2 provide the parts outside the CDR3, is EPEVTQTPSHQVTQMGQEVILRCVPISNHLYFYWYRQILGQKVEFLVSFYNNEISEKSEIFDDQFSVERPDGSNFTLKIRSTKLEDSAMYFCASSEGEGNYGYTFGSGTRLTVV.

The V gene is TRBV30, the J gene TRBJ1-1; D gene uncertain. Trimming took off 1 base at V and 4 bases at J, with 4 bases between the two ends. The CDR3 covers 11 residues. Germline values: CDR1 GTSNPN, CDR2 SVGIG (reference sequence). The CDR3 loop is CAWSGITEAFF. In DNA form, the CDR3 reads TGTGCCTGGAGTGGTATCACTGAAGCTTTCTTT.

This clonotype was picked up a small number of times. This rearrangement joins TRBV7-9 to TRBJ1-5; D is ambiguous. V dropped 5 bases and J dropped 7 bases, with 18 bases sitting between them. There are 15 residues in the CDR3. From germline, CDR1 is SEHNR and CDR2 FQNEAQ (reference sequence). For the CDR3, the DNA is TGTGCCAGCAGCGACGTTCATGGACCTCGACAGCCCCAGCATTTT. Its translation is CASSDVHGPRQPQHF.

The CDR3 region is CASSEEGLAGRSEQYF. The CDR3 coding sequence is TGTGCCAGCAGTGAAGAGGGACTAGCGGGAAGAAGTGAGCAGTACTTC. The genes are TRBV2 and TRBJ2-5; 13 bases are a match to TRBD2. Germline CDR1 SNHLY, CDR2 FYNNEI. V lost 1 base to trimming and J lost 11 bases; unmatched junction nucleotides: 10. The CDR3 has 16 residues. Full variable domain (rest looked up from reference TRBV2 and TRBJ2-5): EPEVTQTPSHQVTQMGQEVILRCVPISNHLYFYWYRQILGQKVEFLVSFYNNEISEKSEIFDDQFSVERPDGSNFTLKIRSTKLEDSAMYFCASSEEGLAGRSEQYFGPGTRLLVL.

In this sample, this clonotype turned up a few times. This chain joins TRBV20-1 and TRBJ1-5; no reliable D call. The CDR3 has 15 residues. The germline CDR1 and CDR2 sequences are DFQATT and SNEGSKA (reference sequence). V lost 5 bases and J lost 0, with 14 bases in between. CDR3 bases: TGCAGTGCTTCCGACCCAAGGGATAGCAATCAGCCCCAGCATTTT. This encodes CSASDPRDSNQPQHF.

This clonotype was counted only a few times. V and J are TRBV20-1 and TRBJ2-7, with unresolved D. This CDR3 region has 14 residues. Germline lookup yields CDR1 DFQATT and CDR2 SNEGSKA (reference sequence). The ends were cut back, 2 bases at V and 3 bases at J, with 14 bases in the middle. CDR3 loop: CSARRPESLYEQYF. CDR3 nucleotides: TGCAGTGCTAGAAGGCCAGAGTCGCTCTACGAGCAGTACTTC.

This clonotype occurred a few times. The chain couples TRBV25-1 to TRBJ2-5; the D gene is possibly TRBD1 (6 bases). Germline V gene sequence: CDR1 MGHDK, CDR2 SYGVNS. This CDR3 spans 13 amino acids. V lost 8 bases, J lost 0 bases, and 10 bases lay in between. The CDR3 region has the DNA TGTGCCAGCGCCGGGACACACCAAGAGACCCAGTACTTC. It is translated as CASAGTHQETQYF.

The genes are TRBV12-3 or TRBV12-4 and TRBJ1-5, with TRBD1 identical over 10 bases. This CDR3 is built from 16 residues. Germline trimming cut 10 bases from V and 0 bases from J; bases unmatched to any gene: 9. The DNA for the CDR3 is TGTGCCATCTCGACAGGGGGCCGGTATAGCAATCAGCCCCAGCATTTT. Translating gives CAISTGGRYSNQPQHF.

The chain links TRBV19 to TRBJ1-5; unclear D gene. The CDR3 contains 12 residues. Germline CDR1 is LNHDA and CDR2 is SQIVND (reference sequence). The V and J ends lost 8 bases and 6 bases respectively, with 11 bases between them. The DNA of the CDR3 is TGTGCCAGTGGGGAGTTGAGTCAGCCCCAGCATTTT. As protein: CASGELSQPQHF.

This clonotype has just a few counts. This rearrangement joins TRBV6-2 or TRBV6-3 to TRBJ2-3, with D perhaps matching TRBD2 (6 bases). The CDR3 is 15 amino acids. Germline-derived CDR1 and CDR2 are MNHEY and SVGEGT. V was clipped by 0 bases and J by 0 bases, with 7 bases between them. In DNA, the CDR3 is TGTGCCAGCAGTTACTCTAGCGGCAGCACAGATACGCAGTATTTT. This encodes CASSYSSGSTDTQYF.